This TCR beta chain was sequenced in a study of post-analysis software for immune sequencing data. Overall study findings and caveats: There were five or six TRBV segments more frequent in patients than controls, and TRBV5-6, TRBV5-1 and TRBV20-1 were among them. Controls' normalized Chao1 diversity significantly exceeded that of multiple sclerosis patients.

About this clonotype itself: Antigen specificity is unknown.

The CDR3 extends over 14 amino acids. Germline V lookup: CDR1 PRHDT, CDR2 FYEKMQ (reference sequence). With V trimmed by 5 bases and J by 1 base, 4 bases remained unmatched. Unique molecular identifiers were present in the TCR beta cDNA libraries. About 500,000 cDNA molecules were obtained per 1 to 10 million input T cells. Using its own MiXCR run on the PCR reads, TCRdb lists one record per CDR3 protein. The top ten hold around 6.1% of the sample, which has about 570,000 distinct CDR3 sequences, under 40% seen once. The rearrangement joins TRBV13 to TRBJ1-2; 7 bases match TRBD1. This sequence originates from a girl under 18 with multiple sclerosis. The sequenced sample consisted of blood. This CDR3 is CASSRDSGNYGYTF. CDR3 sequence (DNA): TGTGCCAGCAGCCGGGACAGTGGTAACTATGGCTACACCTTC.